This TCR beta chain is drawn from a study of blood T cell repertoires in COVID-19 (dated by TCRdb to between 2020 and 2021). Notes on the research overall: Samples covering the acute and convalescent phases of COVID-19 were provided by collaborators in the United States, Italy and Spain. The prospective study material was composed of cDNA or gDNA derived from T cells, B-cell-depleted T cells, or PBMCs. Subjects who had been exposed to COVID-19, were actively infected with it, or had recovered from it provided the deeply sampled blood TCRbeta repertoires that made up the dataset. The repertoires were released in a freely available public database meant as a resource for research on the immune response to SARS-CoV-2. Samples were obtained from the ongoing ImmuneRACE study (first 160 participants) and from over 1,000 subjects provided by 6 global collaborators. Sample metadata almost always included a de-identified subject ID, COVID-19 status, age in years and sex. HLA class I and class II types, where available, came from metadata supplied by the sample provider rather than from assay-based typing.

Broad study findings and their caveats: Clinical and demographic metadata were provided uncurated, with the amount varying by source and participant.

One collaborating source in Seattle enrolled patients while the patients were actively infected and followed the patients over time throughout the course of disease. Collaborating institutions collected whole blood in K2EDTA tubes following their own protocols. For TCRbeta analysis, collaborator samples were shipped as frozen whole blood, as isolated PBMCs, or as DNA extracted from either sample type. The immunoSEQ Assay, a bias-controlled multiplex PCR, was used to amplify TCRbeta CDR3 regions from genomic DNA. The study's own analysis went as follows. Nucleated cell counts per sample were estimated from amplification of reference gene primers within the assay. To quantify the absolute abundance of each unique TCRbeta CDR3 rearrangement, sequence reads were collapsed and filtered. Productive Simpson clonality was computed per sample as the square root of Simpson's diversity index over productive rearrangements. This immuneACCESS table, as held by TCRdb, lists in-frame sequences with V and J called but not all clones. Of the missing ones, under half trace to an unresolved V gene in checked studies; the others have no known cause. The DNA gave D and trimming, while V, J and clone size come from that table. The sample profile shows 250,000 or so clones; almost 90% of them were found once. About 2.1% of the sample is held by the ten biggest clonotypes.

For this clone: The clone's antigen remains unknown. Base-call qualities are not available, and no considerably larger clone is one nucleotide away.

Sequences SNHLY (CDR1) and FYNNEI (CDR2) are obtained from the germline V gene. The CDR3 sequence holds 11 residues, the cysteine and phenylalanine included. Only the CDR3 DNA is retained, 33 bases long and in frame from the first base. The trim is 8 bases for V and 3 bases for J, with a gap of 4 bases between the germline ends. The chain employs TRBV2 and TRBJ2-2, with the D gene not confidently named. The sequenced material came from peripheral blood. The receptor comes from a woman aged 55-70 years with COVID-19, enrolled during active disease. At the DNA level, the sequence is TGTGCCAGCCTAGACACCGGGGAGCTGTTTTTT. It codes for CASLDTGELFF.